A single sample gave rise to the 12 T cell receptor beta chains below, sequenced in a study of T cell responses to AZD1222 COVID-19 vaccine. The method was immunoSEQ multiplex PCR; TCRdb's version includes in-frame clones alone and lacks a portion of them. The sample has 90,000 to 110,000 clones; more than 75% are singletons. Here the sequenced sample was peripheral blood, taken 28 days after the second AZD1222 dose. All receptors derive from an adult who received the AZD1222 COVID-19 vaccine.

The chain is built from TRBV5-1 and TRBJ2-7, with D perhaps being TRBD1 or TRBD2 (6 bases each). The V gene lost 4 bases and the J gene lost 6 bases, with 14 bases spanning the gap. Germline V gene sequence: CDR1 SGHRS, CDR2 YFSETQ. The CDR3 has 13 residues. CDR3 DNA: TGCGCCAGCAGCCCCGGGGGCGAGGCCGAGCAGTACTTC. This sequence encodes CASSPGGEAEQYF.

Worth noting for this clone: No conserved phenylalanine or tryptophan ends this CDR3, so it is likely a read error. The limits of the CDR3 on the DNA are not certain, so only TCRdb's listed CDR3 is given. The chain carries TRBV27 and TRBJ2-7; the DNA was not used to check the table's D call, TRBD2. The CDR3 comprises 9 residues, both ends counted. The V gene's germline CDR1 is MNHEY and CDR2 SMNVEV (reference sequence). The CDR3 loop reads CANPCRCSS.

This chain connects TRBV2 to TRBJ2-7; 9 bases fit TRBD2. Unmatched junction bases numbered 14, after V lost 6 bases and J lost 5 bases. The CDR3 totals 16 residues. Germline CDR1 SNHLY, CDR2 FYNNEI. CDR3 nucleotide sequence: TGTGCCAGCAGCGGGTGGGTAGCGGGAGTTGAGGACGAGCAGTACTTC. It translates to CASSGWVAGVEDEQYF.

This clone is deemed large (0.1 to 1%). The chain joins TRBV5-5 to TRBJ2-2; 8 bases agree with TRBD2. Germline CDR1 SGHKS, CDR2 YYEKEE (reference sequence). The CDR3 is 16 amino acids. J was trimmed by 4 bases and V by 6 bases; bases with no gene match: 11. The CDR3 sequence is CASKPPGLGVTGELFF. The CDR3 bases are TGTGCCAGCAAACCACCGGGACTAGGAGTCACCGGGGAGCTGTTTTTT.

CDR3 sequence reads: CASSQPGADEQYF. CDR3 sequence (DNA): TGTGCCAGCAGTCAACCAGGGGCCGACGAGCAGTACTTC. The J gene is TRBJ2-7, the V gene TRBV5-6; possible D gene TRBD1, 6 bases. Germline CDR1 is SGHDT and CDR2 is YYEEEE. The CDR3 length is 13 residues. Trimming removed 5 bases at V and 5 bases at J, with 14 bases between.

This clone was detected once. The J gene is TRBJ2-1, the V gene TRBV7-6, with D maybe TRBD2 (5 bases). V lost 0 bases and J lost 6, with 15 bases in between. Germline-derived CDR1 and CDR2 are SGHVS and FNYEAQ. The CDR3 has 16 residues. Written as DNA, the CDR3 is TGTGCCAGCAGCTTAGCGGGGTCTAGCCCCCCCAATGAGCAGTTCTTC. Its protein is CASSLAGSSPPNEQFF.

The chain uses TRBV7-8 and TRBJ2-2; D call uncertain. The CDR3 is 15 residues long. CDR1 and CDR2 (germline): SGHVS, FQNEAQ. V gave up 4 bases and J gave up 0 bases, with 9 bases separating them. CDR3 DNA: TGTGCCAGCAGCTCGAAACGCACGAACACCGGGGAGCTGTTTTTT. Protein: CASSSKRTNTGELFF.

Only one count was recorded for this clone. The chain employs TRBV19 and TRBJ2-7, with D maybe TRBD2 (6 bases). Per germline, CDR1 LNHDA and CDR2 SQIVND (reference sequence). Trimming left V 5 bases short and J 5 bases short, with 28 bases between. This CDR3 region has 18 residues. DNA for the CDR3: TGTGCCAGTAGTGTCTCGACTAGTATCGCGAGGAGGATCCACGAGCAGTACTTC. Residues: CASSVSTSIARRIHEQYF.

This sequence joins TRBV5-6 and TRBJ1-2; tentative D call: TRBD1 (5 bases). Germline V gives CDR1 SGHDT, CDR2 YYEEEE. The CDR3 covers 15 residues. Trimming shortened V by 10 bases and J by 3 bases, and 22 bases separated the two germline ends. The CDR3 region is CAGRDSRDFYYGYTF. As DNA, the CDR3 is TGTGCCGGCCGGGACTCTAGGGATTTCTACTATGGCTACACCTTC.

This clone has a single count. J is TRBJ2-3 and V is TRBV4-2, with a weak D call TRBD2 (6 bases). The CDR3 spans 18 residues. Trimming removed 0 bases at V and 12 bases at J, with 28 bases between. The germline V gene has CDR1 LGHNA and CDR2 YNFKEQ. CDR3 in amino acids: CASSQEPPLSGTYPLQYF. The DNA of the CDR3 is TGTGCCAGCAGCCAAGAACCGCCGCTTAGCGGCACCTATCCTCTCCAGTATTTT.

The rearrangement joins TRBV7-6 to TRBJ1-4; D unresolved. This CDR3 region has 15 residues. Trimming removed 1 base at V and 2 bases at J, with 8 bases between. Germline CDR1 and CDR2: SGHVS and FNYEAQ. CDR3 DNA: TGTGCCAGCAGCTTAGGCGGAGGTACTAATGAAAAACTGTTTTTT. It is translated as CASSLGGGTNEKLFF.

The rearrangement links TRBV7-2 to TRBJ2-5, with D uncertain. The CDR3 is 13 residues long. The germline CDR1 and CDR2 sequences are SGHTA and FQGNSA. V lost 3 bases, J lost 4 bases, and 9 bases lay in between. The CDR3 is CASSFARSETQYF. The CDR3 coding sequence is TGTGCCAGCAGCTTCGCCCGGTCAGAGACCCAGTACTTC.